This T cell receptor beta chain was sequenced during a study of shared clonotypes between healthy human individuals. Notes on the study in general: Sequencing depth was expected to influence donor clonotype sharing. Investigators collected only blood, and repertoires in tissues likely differ. When naive CD4 clonotypes were compared across a few donors, around 5% were shared.

The naive CD8 subset, CD45RO-negative cells positively selected for CCR7, excluded terminally differentiated effector memory CD45RA+ cells. Donors, without exception, were Caucasian adults residing in Nashville, Tennessee. The table came from immunoSEQ multiplex PCR; TCRdb's copy has only in-frame clones and leaves some out. The repertoire holds millions of clones, with over 85% as singletons. Comments on this clone: Its antigen is unknown.

This CDR3 is built from 13 residues. The V gene lost 5 bases and the J gene lost 2 bases, with 10 bases spanning the gap. The V gene's germline CDR1 is MNHEY and CDR2 SMNVEV (reference sequence). V is TRBV27 and J is TRBJ2-7, with no clear D. The sequence came from a man between 18 and 29 years old in good health. Sequenced input: naive CD8+ T cells sorted from blood. CDR3 in amino acids: CASSVDGAYEQYF. CDR3 nucleotide sequence: TGTGCCAGCAGTGTTGACGGTGCCTACGAGCAGTACTTC.